Following are 27 T cell receptor beta chains from one sample sequenced in a study of blood T cell repertoires in COVID-19. Repertoires were generated with immunoSEQ multiplex PCR, while TCRdb's copy carries only in-frame clones and drops some. The sample lists over 95,000 clones, roughly 85% seen once, with approximately 5.1% in the top ten. The sequenced sample consisted of peripheral blood. These receptors were obtained from a woman aged 55-70 years with COVID-19, enrolled during active disease.

V is TRBV6-2 or TRBV6-3 and J is TRBJ1-1; D unclear. The CDR3 loop spans 18 amino acids. Trimming took off 2 bases at V and 1 base at J, with 20 bases between the two ends. CDR1 and CDR2 from the germline V gene are MNHEY and SVGEGT. The DNA of the CDR3 is TGTGCCAGCAGTTACGCCTATCACTCGGAAGAGGGGAACACTGAAGCTTTCTTT. This sequence encodes CASSYAYHSEEGNTEAFF.

J is TRBJ2-7 and V is TRBV11-2; D is undetermined. CDR1 is SGHAT, CDR2 FQNNGV, per germline. V shed 1 base and J shed 2 bases, with 9 bases lying between them. This CDR3 contains 14 residues. CDR3 amino acids: CASSLAGAPYEQYF. CDR3 bases: TGTGCCAGCAGCTTAGCCGGAGCCCCCTACGAGCAGTACTTC.

The chain employs TRBV19 and TRBJ1-5; tentative D call: TRBD1 (6 bases). V was cut by 5 bases and J by 7 bases, with 15 bases left in between. The CDR3 contains 14 residues. Germline V gene data show CDR1 as LNHDA and CDR2 as SQIVND (reference sequence). The CDR3 loop is CASSLPGEGQPQHF. The CDR3, as DNA: TGTGCCAGTAGTCTCCCAGGGGAGGGGCAGCCCCAGCATTTT.

The table lists this clone with a count of one. This chain joins TRBV6-5 and TRBJ1-2; 7 bases agree with TRBD1. The CDR3 length is 14 residues. J gave up 2 bases and V 4 bases, and 4 bases lay outside the gene matches. Germline CDR1 and CDR2: MNHEY and SVGAGI. CDR3 bases: TGTGCCAGCAGTTTCGACAGGGTGAACTATGGCTACACCTTC. Its protein is CASSFDRVNYGYTF.

This chain joins TRBV12-3 or TRBV12-4 and TRBJ2-1, with 12 bases fitting TRBD2. The V and J ends lost 5 bases and 11 bases, in that order; junction bases with no gene match: 4. The CDR3 contains 13 residues. CDR3 region: CASSRGLAGQQFF. The DNA for the CDR3 is TGTGCCAGCAGTAGAGGACTAGCGGGACAGCAGTTCTTC.

J is TRBJ1-2 and V is TRBV7-8, with D maybe TRBD1 (6 bases). Germline V CDR1 and CDR2: SGHVS, FQNEAQ. This CDR3 has 17 residues. Trimming shortened V by 5 bases and J by 0 bases, and 19 bases separated the two germline ends. CDR3 sequence: CASSLGTRFLANYGYTF. CDR3 bases: TGTGCCAGCAGCCTCGGGACAAGGTTTTTAGCTAACTATGGCTACACCTTC.

The V gene is TRBV3-1 (or the pseudogene TRBV3-2), the J gene TRBJ2-4, with D perhaps TRBD1 (6 bases). Germline CDR1 reads LGHDT; CDR2 reads YNNKEL (reference sequence). The CDR3 extends over 16 amino acids. V lost 4 bases to trimming and J lost 8 bases, with 21 bases between them. The CDR3 bases are TGTGCCAGCAGCCGAATACAGGGAACGTTGATACACATTCAGTACTTC. This translates into CASSRIQGTLIHIQYF.

The chain links TRBV6-2 or TRBV6-3 to TRBJ1-4, with a possible D match to TRBD1 (5 bases). Trimming took 2 bases from V and 8 from J, leaving 15 bases between them. This CDR3 has 15 amino acids. Germline CDR1 reads MNHEY; CDR2 reads SVGEGT. The CDR3, as DNA: TGTGCCAGCAGTTACCATGGGGCAGCCAAAGAAAAACTGTTTTTT. It yields the protein CASSYHGAAKEKLFF.

In its sample, this clone was seen once. The chain uses TRBV7-3 and TRBJ2-1; 13 bases are shared with TRBD2. The V gene end was trimmed by 5 bases and the J gene end by 14 bases; junction bases not matched to a gene: 9. CDR3 length: 14 amino acids. CDR1 is SGHTA, CDR2 FQGTGA, per germline. Written as DNA, the CDR3 is TGTGCCAGCAGCCCTGGGACTAGCGGGGTCGGGAAGTTCTTC. Its protein product is CASSPGTSGVGKFF.

This CDR3 is CAIRDRALYEQYF. For the CDR3, the DNA is TGTGCCATCAGGGACAGGGCACTCTACGAGCAGTACTTC. V usage is TRBV10-3 and J usage is TRBJ2-7; 8 nucleotides agree with TRBD1. With V trimmed by 6 bases and J by 3 bases, 4 bases remained unmatched. The germline V gene has CDR1 ENHRY and CDR2 SYGVKD. The CDR3 length is 13 residues.

There are a few counts of this clone. The rearrangement uses TRBV7-8 and TRBJ2-7; the match to TRBD1 covers 11 bases. CDR3 length: 15 amino acids. Trimming took 5 bases from V and 2 from J; bases not matched to a gene: 5. Looked up from germline, CDR1 is SGHVS and CDR2 is FQNEAQ. CDR3 residues: CASSRGQGGTYEQYF. In nucleotides, the CDR3 is TGTGCCAGCAGCCGGGGACAGGGGGGGACCTACGAGCAGTACTTC.

The chain employs TRBV2 and TRBJ1-6; TRBD1 matches at 10 bases. This CDR3 comprises 14 residues. Germline V lookup: CDR1 SNHLY, CDR2 FYNNEI. Trimming removed 8 bases from V and 9 bases from J; junction bases left unmatched: 7. This CDR3 reads CASGRDRGGSPLHF. In DNA, the CDR3 is TGTGCCAGCGGCCGGGACAGGGGTGGTTCACCCCTCCACTTT.

In its sample, this clone was seen a few times. In DNA, the CDR3 is TGTGCCAGTAGTATCAGGGCGGGGGATGGTAATCAGCCCCAGCATTTT. It codes for CASSIRAGDGNQPQHF. The chain uses TRBV19 and TRBJ1-5, with D tentatively TRBD1 (5 bases). V dropped 3 bases and J dropped 4 bases, with 16 bases sitting between them. This CDR3 region has 16 residues. Germline-derived CDR1 and CDR2 are LNHDA and SQIVND (reference sequence).

The chain has TRBV5-1 and TRBJ1-6, with D possibly being TRBD1 (5 bases). The CDR3 runs to 17 residues. Germline V lookup: CDR1 SGHRS, CDR2 YFSETQ. V was shortened by 4 bases and J by 7 bases, with 21 bases between the two germline ends. The CDR3 DNA is TGCGCCAGCAGCGCGGACCCTGGCCTAAGGGGAAATTCACCCCTCCACTTT. As protein: CASSADPGLRGNSPLHF.

This clone was seen more than once but under ten times. A junction boundary mismatches the germline segment, possibly from a read error. The chain couples TRBV7-2 to TRBJ2-5; D is perhaps TRBD2 (7 bases). The length of the CDR3 is 16 residues. Germline V gene data show CDR1 as SGHTA and CDR2 as FQGNSA. The CDR3 bases are TGTGCCAGCGGCTTTGGGGCGGGGGCGATACAAGAGACCCAGTACTTC. Translation: CASGFGAGAIQETQYF.

The V gene is TRBV6-1, the J gene TRBJ1-2; D is possibly TRBD1 (6 bases). The CDR3 is 16 residues long. CDR1 and CDR2 from the germline V gene are MNHNS and SASEGT. V was shortened by 4 bases and J by 6 bases, with 21 bases between the two germline ends. DNA of the CDR3: TGTGCCAGCAGTGTAGCCAGGGGAGGGTCTCTGGATGGCTACACCTTC. This sequence encodes CASSVARGGSLDGYTF.

The genes are TRBV25-1 and TRBJ1-3, with a weak D call TRBD1 (5 bases). Germline V gives CDR1 MGHDK, CDR2 SYGVNS. The CDR3 is made up of 15 amino acids. V was shortened by 1 base and J by 0 bases, with 7 bases between the two germline ends. The CDR3 here is CASSESGGSGNTIYF. The CDR3 DNA follows: TGTGCCAGCAGTGAATCGGGGGGCTCTGGAAACACCATATATTTT.

The J gene is TRBJ2-6, the V gene TRBV7-3; possibly TRBD2 for D (6 bases). Germline loops: CDR1 SGHTA, CDR2 FQGTGA. Trimming took 4 bases from V and 0 from J, leaving 10 bases between them. This CDR3 region has 16 residues. CDR3 in DNA: TGTGCCAGCAGCTACGGGGGTAACTCTGGGGCCAACGTCCTGACTTTC. Residues: CASSYGGNSGANVLTF.

This sequence joins TRBV3-1 (or the pseudogene TRBV3-2) and TRBJ1-5; D may be TRBD1 (5 bases). The germline V gene encodes CDR1 LGHDT and CDR2 YNNKEL (reference sequence). The CDR3 covers 19 residues. V shed 1 base and J shed 4 bases, with 23 bases lying between them. The CDR3 DNA reads as TGTGCCAGCAGCCAAGGATTTCTCAGGGCTAAGACCGCAAATCAGCCCCAGCATTTT. This gives the protein CASSQGFLRAKTANQPQHF.

The gene calls are TRBV9 and TRBJ1-4, with D perhaps TRBD1 (5 bases). Germline loops: CDR1 SGDLS, CDR2 YYNGEE. The CDR3 contains 14 residues. V was trimmed by 3 bases and J by 8 bases, leaving 14 bases between them. CDR3 amino acids: CASSAWGGTEKLFF. CDR3 bases: TGTGCCAGCAGCGCCTGGGGGGGGACCGAAAAACTGTTTTTT.

The V and J genes are TRBV27 and TRBJ2-6; no clear D. The germline gives CDR1 MNHEY, CDR2 SMNVEV (reference sequence). The length of the CDR3 is 13 residues. The V end lost 5 bases, the J end lost 1 base, and 3 bases lay between the germline ends. The CDR3: CASSPSGANVLTF. The CDR3 bases are TGTGCCAGCAGTCCTTCTGGGGCCAACGTCCTGACTTTC. Variable domain in full (rest from reference TRBV27 and TRBJ2-6): EAQVTQNPRYLITVTGKKLTVTCSQNMNHEYMSWYRQDPGLGLRQIYYSMNVEVTDKGDVPEGYKVSRKEKRNFPLILESPSPNQTSLYFCASSPSGANVLTFGAGSRLTVL.

The chain has TRBV27 and TRBJ1-6; 11 bases map to TRBD1. J lost 4 bases, V lost 5 bases, and 7 bases had no gene match. CDR1 MNHEY and CDR2 SMNVEV come from the germline V gene (reference sequence). CDR3 length: 17 residues. The DNA of the CDR3 is TGTGCCAGCAGTCTCTACGGGACAGGGGGTTATAATTCACCCCTCCACTTT. This gives the protein CASSLYGTGGYNSPLHF.

The rearrangement uses TRBV18 and TRBJ1-1; the D is unclear. This CDR3 region has 17 residues. The germline CDR1 and CDR2 sequences are KGHSH and LQKENI. Trimming took 3 bases from V and 4 from J, leaving 21 bases between them. Here the CDR3 DNA reads TGTGCCAGCTCACCTACATCCGGTTCGGGGTCGGTCACTGAAGCTTTCTTT. Its translation: CASSPTSGSGSVTEAFF.

This clone was counted a few times. The chain couples TRBV10-3 to TRBJ2-7; the D gene is possibly TRBD1 (5 bases). Trimming cost V 8 bases and J 7 bases, with 15 bases left between them. Germline V gene lookup returns CDR1 ENHRY and CDR2 SYGVKD. The CDR3 spans 12 residues. DNA of the CDR3: TGTGCCATCGGCAGGGCCTCTAGAGAGCAGTACTTC. Translated: CAIGRASREQYF.

J is TRBJ2-2 and V is TRBV24-1; D is possibly TRBD1 (5 bases). Germline V lookup: CDR1 KGHDR, CDR2 SFDVKD. The ends were cut back, 3 bases at V and 6 bases at J, with 16 bases in the middle. CDR3 size: 16 residues. CDR3 residues: CATSDGVGAAAGELFF. The CDR3 DNA reads as TGTGCCACCAGTGATGGGGTTGGGGCGGCGGCCGGGGAGCTGTTTTTT.

The rearrangement links TRBV6-2 or TRBV6-3 to TRBJ1-1; 9 nucleotides match TRBD1. The CDR3 has 15 residues. CDR1 and CDR2 (germline): MNHEY, SVGEGT. Unmatched junction bases numbered 6, after V lost 7 bases and J lost 0 bases. CDR3 DNA sequence: TGTGCCAGCAACCCAAGGACAGGGGTGAACACTGAAGCTTTCTTT. This gives the protein CASNPRTGVNTEAFF.

The chain couples TRBV4-1 to TRBJ2-1; perhaps TRBD2 as D (5 bases). The germline gives CDR1 MGHRA, CDR2 YSYEKL. The CDR3 sequence is 12 residues long. V was pared by 2 bases and J by 7 bases, with 6 bases between. The CDR3 DNA sequence: TGCGCCAGCAGCCAACGGGGAAATGAGCAGTTCTTC. Amino acid sequence: CASSQRGNEQFF.